This TCR beta chain was captured in a study of blood T cell repertoires in COVID-19. Study in general: Material from acute and convalescent COVID-19 was sourced from the United States, Italy and Spain. Sources were T cells, B-cell-depleted T cells, or PBMCs; the material itself was cDNA or gDNA.

Methods used by the authors: Amplification of reference gene primers provided the estimated nucleated cell counts. Profiled with immunoSEQ multiplex PCR; TCRdb holds only in-frame clones, not every one. D and trimming come from the DNA, and the V and J calls and clone size come from that table. Counted here are some 40,000 clones, roughly nine tenths occurring once; the ten biggest clones make up 2% to 2.5%. CDR3 size: 14 residues. V was cut by 0 bases and J by 8 bases, with 14 bases left in between. Germline-derived CDR1 and CDR2 are SGHRS and YFSETQ. The rearrangement uses TRBV5-1 and TRBJ1-2; D is unresolved. The sequencing input was peripheral blood. This TCR was sampled from a man over 45 with active COVID-19. Here the CDR3 reads CASSLGSETGGYTF. The CDR3 bases are TGCGCCAGCAGCTTGGGGTCGGAGACGGGGGGCTACACCTTC.